The source of this TCR beta chain is a study of blood T cell repertoires in COVID-19. Turning to the study itself: T cells, B-cell-depleted T cells, or PBMCs supplied cDNA or gDNA.

Generated by immunoSEQ multiplex PCR, the TCRdb table keeps only in-frame clones and is missing some. The table includes under 350,000 clones, approximately 86% detected once. This CDR3 is 13 amino acids long. The germline V gene has CDR1 MDHEN and CDR2 SYDVKM. V gave up 5 bases and J gave up 5 bases, with 10 bases separating them. Cohorts were determined from participant-reported clinical history. The sample consisted of PBMCs or T cells enriched from blood (not recorded which). This sequence originates from a woman aged 40 to 50 with acute COVID-19. V is TRBV28 and J is TRBJ1-5; D ambiguous. Here the CDR3 reads CASSKESYQPQHF. CDR3 nucleotides: TGTGCCAGCAGTAAGGAGAGTTATCAGCCCCAGCATTTT.